Following are 14 T cell receptor beta chains from one sample sequenced in a study of cytomegalovirus exposure and HLA in healthy donors. It was with 60 Vbeta and 13 Jbeta primers that the PCR ran. Using immunoSEQ multiplex PCR, the repertoire was profiled, and TCRdb retains in-frame clones only, with some absent. Of about 250,000 clones listed, roughly 81% are singletons. The sample taken for sequencing was PBMCs. These receptors were collected from a girl aged 2-9 years in good health and CMV-seronegative.

This clone was found once. The chain links TRBV6-5 to TRBJ1-4, with D unresolved. V was cut by 6 bases and J by 6 bases, with 17 bases left in between. This CDR3 contains 15 residues. Germline CDR1 is MNHEY and CDR2 is SVGAGI. DNA of the CDR3: TGTGCCAGCAGCCGATACGGGAGGGAAGATGAAAAACTGTTTTTT. This gives the protein CASSRYGREDEKLFF.

V is TRBV28 and J is TRBJ2-7; 7 positions match TRBD2. The junction had 8 bases not matched to a gene; V was cut back by 6 bases and J by 6 bases. Germline V CDR1 and CDR2: MDHEN, SYDVKM. The CDR3 totals 13 residues. CDR3 amino acids: CASSPGLPGEQYF. The CDR3 nucleotides read TGTGCCAGCAGCCCGGGACTACCAGGCGAGCAGTACTTC.

About this clone itself: The sample contains more than one DNA sequence encoding this CDR3. The chain has TRBV9 and TRBJ2-1; TRBD2 agrees at 12 bases. V was pared by 2 bases and J by 6 bases, with 6 bases of the junction left unmatched. This CDR3 region has 16 residues. The V gene's germline CDR1 is SGDLS and CDR2 YYNGEE. This CDR3 is CASSVSTSGGLNEQFF. CDR3 in DNA: TGTGCCAGCAGCGTTTCGACTAGCGGGGGCCTCAATGAGCAGTTCTTC.

The J gene is TRBJ1-5, the V gene TRBV10-2, with TRBD1 matching 8 bases. With 5 bases clipped from V and 4 bases from J, the junction kept 7 bases outside the gene matches. From germline, CDR1 is WSHSY and CDR2 SAAADI. The CDR3 is 15 amino acids. CDR3 DNA sequence: TGCGCCAGCAGTCTATCAGGGGGCCGGAATCAGCCCCAGCATTTT. Translated, it gives CASSLSGGRNQPQHF.

The chain's CDR3 is CASSPGYHEQFF. The DNA of the CDR3 is TGCGCCAGCAGCCCCGGGTACCATGAGCAGTTCTTC. V usage is TRBV5-1 and J usage is TRBJ2-1; D is ambiguous. CDR3 length: 12 residues. The germline V gene has CDR1 SGHRS and CDR2 YFSETQ. The V gene lost 4 bases and the J gene lost 8 bases, with 10 bases spanning the gap.

J is TRBJ1-3 and V is TRBV18; the D gene is possibly TRBD1 (5 bases). Germline V gene sequence: CDR1 KGHSH, CDR2 LQKENI. Trimming removed 2 bases from V and 0 bases from J, with 11 bases in between. The CDR3 runs to 16 residues. The CDR3 DNA reads as TGTGCCAGCTCACCAACGATAGGGGACTCTGGAAACACCATATATTTT. Translating it yields CASSPTIGDSGNTIYF.

The chain combines TRBV7-9 with TRBJ1-4; TRBD1 might be the D (6 bases). The length of the CDR3 is 16 residues. The V gene's germline CDR1 is SEHNR and CDR2 FQNEAQ (reference sequence). Trimming left V 5 bases short and J 1 base short, with 14 bases between. CDR3 nucleotide sequence: TGTGCCAGCAGCCTCAGGGGACAAGGAACTAATGAAAAACTGTTTTTT. Encoded protein: CASSLRGQGTNEKLFF.

The chain carries TRBV29-1 and TRBJ1-1, with TRBD1 as a possible D gene (5 bases). CDR3 length: 13 residues. Germline CDR1 is SQVTM and CDR2 is ANQGSEA. Trimming pared 5 bases from V and 3 bases from J, leaving 13 bases between. CDR3 residues: CSVTSGIYTEAFF. The CDR3 DNA sequence: TGCAGCGTTACGTCAGGGATTTACACTGAAGCTTTCTTT.

The V gene is TRBV5-1, the J gene TRBJ2-5, with 9 bases aligning to TRBD2. The CDR3 contains 18 residues. Germline CDR1 is SGHRS and CDR2 is YFSETQ. J lost 4 bases, V lost 2 bases, and 15 bases had no gene match. For the CDR3, the DNA is TGCGCCAGCAGCTTATCAATTGCTAGCGGGGCTTCCGTAGAGACCCAGTACTTC. This translates into CASSLSIASGASVETQYF.

The chain employs TRBV10-3 and TRBJ2-7; D perhaps matches TRBD1 (5 bases). Trimming cost V 8 bases and J 0 bases, with 14 bases left between them. This CDR3 is built from 14 residues. Germline V gene data show CDR1 as ENHRY and CDR2 as SYGVKD. The CDR3 protein is CAIAYRPTSYEQYF. In DNA, the CDR3 is TGTGCCATCGCCTACAGGCCCACCTCCTACGAGCAGTACTTC.

This rearrangement joins TRBV9 to TRBJ1-3; a possible D gene is TRBD1 (6 bases). Germline CDR1 and CDR2: SGDLS and YYNGEE. This CDR3 has 16 residues. Trimming stripped 0 bases from V and 0 bases from J, with 10 bases between. The CDR3 reads CASSVARGGSGNTIYF. CDR3 bases: TGTGCCAGCAGCGTAGCAAGGGGGGGCTCTGGAAACACCATATATTTT. The full variable domain, its missing parts supplied by reference TRBV9 and TRBJ1-3, is DSGVTQTPKHLITATGQRVTLRCSPRSGDLSVYWYQQSLDQGLQFLIQYYNGEERAKGNILERFSAQQFPDLHSELNLSSLELGDSALYFCASSVARGGSGNTIYFGEGSWLTVV.

This clone was counted once. The rearrangement links TRBV18 to TRBJ1-1, with 7 bases identical to TRBD1. The length of the CDR3 is 15 residues. Trimming cost V 4 bases and J 0 bases; bases outside gene matches: 5. CDR1 and CDR2 (germline): KGHSH, LQKENI. DNA of the CDR3: TGTGCCAGCTCACGGACGGGACAGATGAACACTGAAGCTTTCTTT. Its protein product is CASSRTGQMNTEAFF. Supplemented by reference TRBV18 and TRBJ1-1, the full variable domain reads NAGVMQNPRHLVRRRGQEARLRCSPMKGHSHVYWYRQLPEEGLKFMVYLQKENIIDESGMPKERFSAEFPKEGPSILRIQQVVRGDSAAYFCASSRTGQMNTEAFFGQGTRLTVV.

The chain has TRBV25-1 and TRBJ2-1; 10 nucleotides match TRBD2. J lost 0 bases, V lost 2 bases, and 1 base had no gene match. Germline V gene lookup returns CDR1 MGHDK and CDR2 SYGVNS. The CDR3 covers 16 residues. The DNA for the CDR3 is TGTGCCAGCAGTGAACCTAGCGGGAGCTCCTACAATGAGCAGTTCTTC. Translated, it gives CASSEPSGSSYNEQFF.

V gene TRBV27 combines with J gene TRBJ1-4; D remains ambiguous. Trimming removed 2 bases from V and 10 bases from J, with 14 bases in between. In germline, CDR1 is MNHEY, CDR2 SMNVEV (reference sequence). The CDR3 is 14 amino acids. The chain's CDR3 is CASSLDGERRKLFF. As DNA, the CDR3 is TGTGCCAGCAGTTTAGACGGGGAGAGGCGAAAACTGTTTTTT.